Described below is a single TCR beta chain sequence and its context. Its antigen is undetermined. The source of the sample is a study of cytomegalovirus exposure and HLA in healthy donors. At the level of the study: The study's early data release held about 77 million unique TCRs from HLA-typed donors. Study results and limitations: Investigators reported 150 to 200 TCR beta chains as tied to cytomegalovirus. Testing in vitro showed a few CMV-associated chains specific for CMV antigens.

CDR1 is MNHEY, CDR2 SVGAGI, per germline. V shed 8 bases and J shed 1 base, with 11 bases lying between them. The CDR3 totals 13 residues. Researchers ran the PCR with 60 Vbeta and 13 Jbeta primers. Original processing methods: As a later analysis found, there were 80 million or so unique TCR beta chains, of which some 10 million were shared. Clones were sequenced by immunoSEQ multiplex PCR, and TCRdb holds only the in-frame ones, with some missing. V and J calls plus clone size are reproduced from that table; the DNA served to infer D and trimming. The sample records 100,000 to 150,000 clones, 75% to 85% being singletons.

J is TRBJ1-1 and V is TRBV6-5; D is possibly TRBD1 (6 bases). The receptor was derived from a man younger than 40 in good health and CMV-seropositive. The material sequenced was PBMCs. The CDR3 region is CASGWGQNTEAFF. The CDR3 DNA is TGTGCCAGCGGATGGGGACAGAACACTGAAGCTTTCTTT.